What follows describes a single TCR beta chain. The antigen is unknown. Each donor (without exception) was a healthy Caucasian. The data belong to a study of identical twins. Study observations and caveats: In drawing conclusions, the study used cross-sectional statistical analysis and did not follow the same donors. Abundant beta clonotypes from cord blood had fewer insertions, unlike memory repertoires, which showed none.

Template switching (which added a universal primer site) was used, and cDNA carried unique molecular identifiers. TCRdb called the 5' RACE reads again in MiXCR, with one record for every CDR3 protein. The sample has a few hundred thousand distinct CDR3 sequences, 15% seen once. This sample was also put to use in a study of yellow fever vaccine responses in identical twins.

The TCR was taken from a woman aged 18-29 years in good health. The sample consisted of CD4+ T cells sorted from blood.

CDR3 DNA sequence: TGTGCCAGCTCACCACCGTTAGCCCAGAACACTGAAGCTTTCTTT. This encodes CASSPPLAQNTEAFF. The V and J genes are TRBV18 and TRBJ1-1; D gene unclear. Deletions cut 0 bases from V and 1 base from J, with 9 bases between. CDR1 is KGHSH, CDR2 LQKENI, per germline. This CDR3 contains 15 residues.